These T cell receptor beta chains were read from a single sample in a study of T-cell reconstitution after alpha-beta-depleted transplantation in children. TCRdb re-analysed the PCR reads in MiXCR, keeping a single row per CDR3 protein. The table shows about 980,000 distinct CDR3 sequences, with about 26% occurring only once. The starting material was PBMCs, mostly from graft donor cells, obtained 360 days after TCRalphabeta/CD19-depleted stem cell transplant. The receptors come from a boy under two years old who had a stem cell transplant for SCID, so the T cells may come from the graft donor. Each CDR3 is given with its conserved first and last residue. D genes are given only for firm matches. Size tells how often a clone was seen (once, few, many) or the class of an expanded clone, and some rows leave it out.

d_call | j_call | v_call | clone_size | cdr3_aa | cdr3_nt
. | TRBJ2-3 | TRBV20-1 | . | CSARVVAGRTSTDTQYF | TGCAGTGCTAGAGTTGTCGCGGGTAGGACTAGCACAGATACGCAGTATTTT
. | TRBJ2-2 | TRBV7-6 | . | CASAGGLGTGELFF | TGTGCCAGCGCCGGGGGGCTGGGGACCGGGGAGCTGTTTTTT
TRBD2 | TRBJ2-2 | TRBV12-3/TRBV12-4 | . | CASRGVANTGELFF | TGTGCCAGTCGGGGGGTCGCGAACACCGGGGAGCTGTTTTTT
. | TRBJ2-4 | TRBV2 | . | CASRFLAKNIQYF | TGTGCCAGCAGATTTCTAGCCAAAAACATTCAGTACTTC
. | TRBJ2-7 | TRBV29-1 | . | CSALFLRRHEQYF | TGCAGCGCCCTGTTTCTCAGACGACACGAGCAGTACTTC
TRBD2 | TRBJ2-7 | TRBV12-3/TRBV12-4 | . | CASSPTSANYEQYF | TGTGCCAGCAGCCCGACTAGCGCCAACTACGAGCAGTACTTC
. | TRBJ1-2 | TRBV7-9 | . | CASSLESGGYGYTF | TGTGCCAGCAGCTTAGAATCGGGGGGCTATGGCTACACCTTC
. | TRBJ1-2 | TRBV20-1 | . | CSARDRGAGANYGYTF | TGCAGTGCTAGAGATAGGGGCGCAGGGGCCAACTATGGCTACACCTTC
TRBD2 | TRBJ2-2 | TRBV7-8 | . | CASSLAQLAGGNTGELFF | TGTGCCAGCAGCTTAGCTCAGCTAGCGGGGGGGAACACCGGGGAGCTGTTTTTT
. | TRBJ2-7 | TRBV5-1 | . | CASSQKDLSYEQYF | TGCGCCAGCAGCCAGAAAGACCTCTCCTACGAGCAGTACTTC
TRBD2 | TRBJ2-1 | TRBV4-1 | few | CASSQAQALAGGSNEQFF | TGCGCCAGCAGCCAAGCCCAGGCACTAGCGGGGGGGTCAAATGAGCAGTTCTTC
TRBD1 | TRBJ2-1 | TRBV25-1 | . | CASSTPGTGYNEQFF | TGTGCCAGCAGTACCCCCGGGACAGGGTACAATGAGCAGTTCTTC
. | TRBJ2-3 | TRBV20-1 | . | CSAHSTIRADTQYF | TGCAGTGCCCATTCTACGATCCGCGCAGATACGCAGTATTTT
TRBD1 | TRBJ2-5 | TRBV9 | many | CASSGQQGRETQYF | TGTGCCAGCAGCGGACAACAGGGGAGAGAGACCCAGTACTTC
TRBD1 | TRBJ2-2 | TRBV18 | . | CATKIPGTASNTGELFF | TGTGCCACCAAAATCCCAGGGACAGCCTCGAACACCGGGGAGCTGTTTTTT
. | TRBJ2-2 | TRBV24-1 | many | CATSDLPMGTGELFF | TGTGCCACCAGTGATTTGCCTATGGGCACCGGGGAGCTGTTTTTT
. | TRBJ1-1 | TRBV10-3 | few | CAGGTNTEAFF | TGTGCCGGTGGGACAAACACTGAAGCTTTCTTT
. | TRBJ2-3 | TRBV18 | once | CASSPLQALTDTQYF | TGTGCCAGCTCACCACTCCAGGCCCTCACAGATACGCAGTATTTT
. | TRBJ2-5 | TRBV18 | . | CASSSTNLTPWGQETQYF | TGTGCCAGCTCATCCACGAATTTAACTCCCTGGGGACAAGAGACCCAGTACTTC
. | TRBJ2-7 | TRBV18 | once | CASSPEQESYEQYF | TGTGCCAGCTCACCAGAACAGGAGTCCTACGAGCAGTACTTC
TRBD2 | TRBJ2-1 | TRBV3-1 | few | CASRRLAGGTYNEQFF | TGTGCCAGCAGACGACTAGCGGGGGGCACCTACAATGAGCAGTTCTTC
TRBD2 | TRBJ2-2 | TRBV27 | . | CASSFGAGDGELFF | TGTGCCAGCAGCTTCGGAGCGGGGGACGGGGAGCTGTTTTTT
TRBD1 | TRBJ1-1 | TRBV5-1 | . | CASSLAQGGTEAFF | TGTGCCAGCAGCTTAGCGCAGGGGGGAACTGAAGCTTTCTTT
. | TRBJ2-7 | TRBV19 | few | CANSGTAYEQYF | TGTGCCAACTCCGGGACGGCCTACGAGCAGTACTTC
TRBD2 | TRBJ2-1 | TRBV4-3 | . | CASSQGVAGAVYNEQFF | TGCGCCAGCAGCCAAGGAGTAGCGGGGGCTGTATACAATGAGCAGTTCTTC
. | TRBJ2-3 | TRBV9 | few | CASSVVPLVPVTDTQYF | TGTGCCAGCAGCGTAGTCCCACTTGTCCCAGTCACAGATACGCAGTATTTT
. | TRBJ2-5 | TRBV12-3/TRBV12-4 | few | CASSFPGPETQYF | TGTGCCAGCAGTTTTCCGGGTCCAGAGACCCAGTACTTC
. | TRBJ2-7 | TRBV3-1 | few | CASSQEQGTPYEQYF | TGTGCCAGCAGCCAAGAGCAGGGAACCCCCTACGAGCAGTACTTC
. | TRBJ1-2 | TRBV12-3/TRBV12-4 | . | CASTKGRPGYGYTF | TGTGCCAGCACTAAAGGCCGCCCCGGCTATGGCTACACCTTC
TRBD2 | TRBJ2-3 | TRBV20-1 | few | CSAPRPSSGGADTQYF | TGCAGTGCTCCCCGCCCGTCTAGCGGGGGGGCGGATACGCAGTATTTT
TRBD2 | TRBJ2-5 | TRBV5-1 | . | CASSLDLAGGRRETQYF | TGCGCCAGCAGCTTGGACCTAGCGGGGGGGCGGAGAGAGACCCAGTACTTC
TRBD1 | TRBJ2-7 | TRBV10-3 | few | CAISIGQGSYEQYF | TGTGCCATCAGTATCGGACAGGGTTCCTACGAGCAGTACTTC
TRBD1 | TRBJ1-2 | TRBV10-3 | few | CAISDPTGELNYGYTF | TGTGCCATCAGTGACCCGACAGGGGAACTTAACTATGGCTACACCTTC
. | TRBJ2-2 | TRBV5-5 | . | CASSPAFVANTGELFF | TGTGCCAGCAGCCCGGCTTTTGTGGCGAACACCGGGGAGCTGTTTTTT
. | TRBJ1-1 | TRBV29-1 | many | CSVEDWKTPEAFF | TGCAGCGTTGAAGATTGGAAGACACCCGAAGCTTTCTTT
. | TRBJ1-4 | TRBV7-9 | . | CASRKTGTWEKLFF | TGTGCCAGCAGAAAAACAGGGACTTGGGAAAAACTGTTTTTT
TRBD1 | TRBJ1-1 | TRBV28 | few | CASRSRGQGTNTEAFF | TGTGCCAGCAGGTCTCGGGGACAGGGAACAAACACTGAAGCTTTCTTT
. | TRBJ2-2 | TRBV4-1 | few | CASSQGAGRDTGELFF | TGCGCCAGCAGCCAAGGCGCAGGGCGGGACACCGGGGAGCTGTTTTTT
. | TRBJ2-7 | TRBV5-1 | . | CASSRAQAGMLYEQYF | TGCGCCAGCAGCCGGGCTCAGGCAGGGATGTTGTACGAGCAGTACTTC
. | TRBJ2-5 | TRBV28 | few | CASSHRGGGETQYF | TGTGCCAGCAGCCACCGAGGGGGAGGGGAGACCCAGTACTTC
. | TRBJ1-2 | TRBV5-1 | few | CASSLSRIYGYTF | TGCGCCAGCAGCTTGAGTAGGATCTATGGCTACACCTTC
TRBD1 | TRBJ1-3 | TRBV11-1 | . | CASSFGQAFSGNTIYF | TGTGCCAGCAGCTTCGGACAGGCTTTCTCTGGAAACACCATATATTTT
TRBD1 | TRBJ2-5 | TRBV29-1 | . | CSVDLWGQLYQETQYF | TGCAGCGTTGATCTGTGGGGACAGTTGTACCAAGAGACCCAGTACTTC
TRBD1 | TRBJ2-3 | TRBV20-1 | few | CSASKGGTGKSDTQYF | TGCAGTGCTAGTAAGGGGGGGACAGGGAAATCAGATACGCAGTATTTT
. | TRBJ2-7 | TRBV11-2 | . | CASSLVGHQNYEQYF | TGTGCCAGCAGCTTAGTGGGCCACCAAAACTACGAGCAGTACTTC
TRBD1 | TRBJ2-1 | TRBV29-1 | few | CSVETGGHNEQFF | TGCAGCGTTGAAACAGGGGGACACAATGAGCAGTTCTTC
. | TRBJ2-3 | TRBV5-5 | . | CASTARAMADTQYF | TGTGCCAGCACCGCCCGGGCGATGGCGGATACGCAGTATTTT
. | TRBJ2-1 | TRBV15 | . | CATAGDNTGPHSYNEQFF | TGTGCCACCGCAGGGGACAATACAGGGCCCCACTCCTACAATGAGCAGTTCTTC
TRBD1 | TRBJ2-7 | TRBV5-5 | few | CASSLALPGQGTYEQYF | TGTGCCAGCAGCTTGGCCTTGCCGGGACAGGGGACCTACGAGCAGTACTTC
. | TRBJ2-3 | TRBV2 | . | CASSHQQGLSTDTQYF | TGTGCCAGCAGCCATCAACAGGGTTTGAGCACAGATACGCAGTATTTT
TRBD2 | TRBJ2-1 | TRBV11-2 | . | CASSWGLAAYNEQFF | TGTGCCAGCAGCTGGGGACTAGCGGCCTACAATGAGCAGTTCTTC
TRBD2 | TRBJ2-1 | TRBV3-1 | . | CASRPTFRAGAGNEQFF | TGTGCCAGCAGGCCCACCTTTAGAGCGGGGGCTGGGAATGAGCAGTTCTTC
TRBD1 | TRBJ2-7 | TRBV7-9 | few | CASSLGQGIDEQYF | TGTGCCAGCAGCCTCGGACAGGGGATCGACGAGCAGTACTTC
TRBD1 | TRBJ1-6 | TRBV19 | once | CASSLKQGVNSPLHF | TGTGCCAGTAGTCTGAAACAGGGGGTGAATTCACCCCTCCACTTT
. | TRBJ2-3 | TRBV11-2 | . | CASSLDPRASRTDTQYF | TGTGCCAGCAGCTTGGATCCCCGCGCTAGCCGCACAGATACGCAGTATTTT